This paragraph covers one T cell receptor beta chain sequence. Its antigen is unknown. TCRbeta library construction was performed incorporating unique molecular identifiers. A single record per CDR3 protein comes from TCRdb applying MiXCR to the PCR reads. The sample yields fewer than 450,000 distinct CDR3 sequences, around 16% seen once. This entry belongs to a study of T-cell reconstitution after alpha-beta-depleted transplantation in children. Trimming at V came to 1 base and at J to 0 bases, leaving 3 bases not matched to a gene. CDR3 length: 16 residues. Study-wide findings and caveats: It was newly produced T cells that mostly accounted for T-cell counts and diversity one year after transplant. Where some patients showed high TCRbeta diversity at day 60, it came from recipient T cells and thymic progenitors that had survived.

Sequences were derived from PBMCs, mostly from graft donor cells, sampled 360 days after TCRalphabeta/CD19-depleted stem cell transplant. This clonotype was sampled from a male patient under 10 years old who had a stem cell transplant for acute lymphoblastic leukemia, so the T cells may come from the graft donor. The J gene is TRBJ1-3, the V gene TRBV12-3 or TRBV12-4, with 7 bases lining up with TRBD1. The CDR3 bases are TGTGCCAGCAGTTTAGAGGGGGCGAGCTCTGGAAACACCATATATTTT. Residues: CASSLEGASSGNTIYF.